This record looks at one T cell receptor beta chain sequence and its context. The CDR3 has 17 amino acids. The sample comes from a study of blood T cell repertoires in COVID-19. About the research overall: T cells, B-cell-depleted T cells, or PBMCs provided the cDNA or gDNA that served as material.

Participant-reported clinical history was the basis for cohort assignment. Per the study methods: Nucleated cell counts were estimated from reference gene primer amplification. Data came from immunoSEQ multiplex PCR; TCRdb stores just in-frame clones and leaves some out. Clone size and V and J calls were adopted from that table, with D and trimming inferred from the DNA. The table includes hundreds of thousands of clones, approximately 86% detected once. The clonotype comes from a woman aged 50 to 65 who had recovered from COVID-19. J is TRBJ2-5 and V is TRBV7-5; the DNA was not used to check the table's D call, TRBD2. TRBV7-5 is an annotated pseudogene. Material for sequencing was PBMCs or T cells enriched from blood (not recorded which). The CDR3 here is CARIKTGGPLPRETQYF. The CDR3 DNA follows: TGTGCCAGAATCAAAACGGGAGGGCCCCTACCAAGAGAGACCCAGTACTTC.